Listed below are T cell receptor beta chains from one sample, sequenced in a study of T cell responses to AZD1222 COVID-19 vaccine. Measured with immunoSEQ multiplex PCR; TCRdb has only the in-frame clones, and not every one. The profile shows some 92,000 clones, about nine tenths of them singletons. The sample in question was peripheral blood, obtained on day 0 of AZD1222 vaccination. Receptors originate from an adult in good health. CDR3s include the opening cysteine and the closing phenylalanine or tryptophan. D genes are given only for firm matches. Rows give clone size only sometimes, using once, few, many, or a class for an expanded clone.

V: TRBV7-6
J: TRBJ2-5
size: once
D: NA
CDR3: CASSPEQGMETQYF
DNA: TGTGCCAGCAGCCCCGAACAGGGTATGGAGACCCAGTACTTC

V: TRBV5-1
J: TRBJ1-4
size: once
D: NA
CDR3: CASSYGGSDEKLFF
DNA: TGCGCCAGCAGCTATGGGGGGTCCGATGAAAAACTGTTTTTT

V: TRBV6-5
J: TRBJ1-1
size: NA
D: NA
CDR3: CASSIWDGGEGAFF
DNA: TGTGCCAGCAGTATCTGGGACGGAGGGGAAGGAGCTTTCTTT

V: TRBV7-2
J: TRBJ2-1
size: NA
D: TRBD2
CDR3: CASSFVGLAVNEQFF
DNA: TGTGCCAGCAGCTTTGTGGGACTAGCGGTAAATGAGCAGTTCTTC

V: TRBV10-3
J: TRBJ2-2
size: NA
D: NA
CDR3: CAISAGQPVGELFF
DNA: TGTGCCATCAGTGCCGGTCAGCCTGTCGGGGAGCTGTTTTTT

V: TRBV3-1/TRBV3-2
J: TRBJ2-4
size: NA
D: NA
CDR3: CASSQAGATKNIQYF
DNA: TGTGCCAGCAGCCAAGCCGGGGCAACCAAAAACATTCAGTACTTC

V: TRBV7-9
J: TRBJ2-7
size: NA
D: TRBD1
CDR3: CASSLRGQFYEQYF
DNA: TGTGCCAGCAGCTTAAGGGGACAGTTCTACGAGCAGTACTTC

V: TRBV10-3
J: TRBJ2-7
size: NA
D: TRBD2
CDR3: CAISEAGLAGGPPQYF
DNA: TGTGCCATCAGTGAGGCTGGATTAGCGGGGGGCCCTCCCCAGTACTTC

V: TRBV10-3
J: TRBJ1-3
size: NA
D: NA
CDR3: CAISRDSRSGNTIYF
DNA: TGTGCCATCAGTCGGGATTCCCGCTCTGGAAACACCATATATTTT

V: TRBV6-5
J: TRBJ1-2
size: once
D: NA
CDR3: CASSYGGGASNYGYTF
DNA: TGTGCCAGCAGTTACGGGGGGGGCGCATCTAACTATGGCTACACCTTC

V: TRBV7-9
J: TRBJ2-2
size: NA
D: NA
CDR3: CASSPRGGGYTGELFF
DNA: TGTGCCAGCAGCCCCCGGGGAGGGGGTTACACCGGGGAGCTGTTTTTT

V: TRBV15
J: TRBJ1-1
size: NA
D: NA
CDR3: CATNHPGRGMTEAFF
DNA: TGTGCCACCAACCACCCCGGGAGAGGGATGACTGAAGCTTTCTTT

V: TRBV18
J: TRBJ1-5
size: NA
D: NA
CDR3: CASLGDRNQPQHF
DNA: TGTGCCAGCTTAGGCGACCGGAACCAGCCCCAGCATTTT

V: TRBV5-1
J: TRBJ2-5
size: NA
D: NA
CDR3: CATKGGEETQYF
DNA: TGCGCCACCAAAGGGGGGGAAGAGACCCAGTACTTC

V: TRBV2
J: TRBJ2-7
size: NA
D: NA
CDR3: CASSERPIYEQYF
DNA: TGTGCCAGCAGTGAACGACCGATCTACGAGCAGTACTTC

V: TRBV9
J: TRBJ1-1
size: NA
D: TRBD1
CDR3: CASSVSGTALMNTEAFF
DNA: TGTGCCAGCAGCGTATCCGGGACAGCCTTAATGAACACTGAAGCTTTCTTT

V: TRBV9
J: TRBJ2-2
size: NA
D: NA
CDR3: CASSVVPDTGELFF
DNA: TGTGCCAGCAGCGTAGTCCCCGACACCGGGGAGCTGTTTTTT

V: TRBV4-2
J: TRBJ2-5
size: NA
D: NA
CDR3: CASSQDGGGLQEETQYF
DNA: TGTGCCAGCAGCCAAGATGGTGGAGGACTCCAAGAAGAGACCCAGTACTTC

V: TRBV7-6
J: TRBJ2-1
size: NA
D: NA
CDR3: CASSPGSNNEQFF
DNA: TGTGCCAGCAGCCCTGGCAGCAACAATGAGCAGTTCTTC

V: TRBV27
J: TRBJ2-7
size: NA
D: NA
CDR3: CATSLGGSYEQYF
DNA: TGTGCCACCAGTTTAGGGGGATCCTACGAGCAGTACTTC

V: TRBV7-2
J: TRBJ2-7
size: NA
D: NA
CDR3: CASSSNTAYEQYF
DNA: TGTGCCAGCAGCTCCAACACGGCCTACGAGCAGTACTTC

V: TRBV28
J: TRBJ2-2
size: NA
D: NA
CDR3: CASTPGRNPGELFF
DNA: TGTGCCAGCACCCCGGGACGGAACCCCGGGGAGCTGTTTTTT

V: TRBV4-1
J: TRBJ1-1
size: NA
D: NA
CDR3: CASSLENYRAGTEAFF
DNA: TGCGCCAGCAGCCTCGAAAATTACAGGGCGGGCACTGAAGCTTTCTTT

V: TRBV6-4
J: TRBJ2-1
size: NA
D: NA
CDR3: CASSDGGSSYNEQFF
DNA: TGTGCCAGCAGTGATGGCGGAAGCTCCTACAATGAGCAGTTCTTC

V: TRBV20-1
J: TRBJ1-6
size: NA
D: TRBD1
CDR3: CSASSDRGMDSPLHF
DNA: TGCAGTGCTAGTAGCGACAGGGGAATGGATTCACCCCTCCACTTT

V: TRBV6-6
J: TRBJ2-3
size: NA
D: NA
CDR3: CASTSQRGGDTQYF
DNA: TGTGCCAGCACCTCCCAGAGGGGTGGCGATACGCAGTATTTT

V: TRBV7-9
J: TRBJ1-2
size: NA
D: TRBD1
CDR3: CASSPFGTGATTRGYTF
DNA: TGTGCCAGCAGCCCCTTTGGGACAGGGGCCACCACACGGGGCTACACCTTC

V: TRBV6-1
J: TRBJ2-3
size: once
D: NA
CDR3: CASSEAREDTQYF
DNA: TGTGCCAGCAGTGAAGCGCGCGAGGATACGCAGTATTTT

V: TRBV29-1
J: TRBJ1-2
size: once
D: NA
CDR3: CSVVPGTGDYGYTF
DNA: TGCAGCGTTGTTCCAGGGACGGGTGACTATGGCTACACCTTC

V: TRBV12-3/TRBV12-4
J: TRBJ2-2
size: NA
D: NA
CDR3: CASRGQGIGELFF
DNA: TGTGCCAGCAGGGGGCAGGGAATCGGGGAGCTGTTTTTT

V: TRBV7-3
J: TRBJ2-3
size: NA
D: NA
CDR3: CASSLSSGEDTQYF
DNA: TGTGCCAGCAGCTTAAGTTCGGGAGAAGATACGCAGTATTTT

V: TRBV10-3
J: TRBJ2-2
size: NA
D: NA
CDR3: CAISLLVPGELFF
DNA: TGTGCCATCAGCTTATTGGTCCCCGGGGAGCTGTTTTTT

V: TRBV7-3
J: TRBJ2-7
size: NA
D: NA
CDR3: CASSPLPGTKGYEQYF
DNA: TGTGCCAGCAGTCCCCTTCCGGGGACGAAGGGCTACGAGCAGTACTTC

V: TRBV6-5
J: TRBJ1-6
size: NA
D: NA
CDR3: CASRPTNNSPLHF
DNA: TGTGCCAGCAGACCGACCAATAATTCACCCCTCCACTTT

V: TRBV24-1
J: TRBJ1-2
size: NA
D: NA
CDR3: CATSDVQNGYTF
DNA: TGTGCCACCAGTGATGTGCAGAATGGCTACACCTTC

V: TRBV19
J: TRBJ2-1
size: NA
D: NA
CDR3: CASSIIRRNEQFF
DNA: TGTGCCAGTAGTATAATACGGCGTAATGAGCAGTTCTTC

V: TRBV25-1
J: TRBJ1-2
size: NA
D: NA
CDR3: CASSLQANYGYTF
DNA: TGTGCCAGCAGTTTACAGGCTAACTATGGCTACACCTTC

V: TRBV18
J: TRBJ2-2
size: once
D: NA
CDR3: CASSPPNTANTGELFF
DNA: TGTGCCAGCTCACCACCTAACACCGCGAACACCGGGGAGCTGTTTTTT

V: TRBV10-3
J: TRBJ1-5
size: NA
D: NA
CDR3: CAISPGGNQPQHF
DNA: TGTGCCATCAGTCCAGGGGGCAATCAGCCCCAGCATTTT